The 18 T cell receptor beta chains below come from one sample, sequenced in a study of vaccination effects on CD4 cells after COVID-19 (dated by TCRdb to about 2022). The protocol used for the library was the immunoSEQ multiplex PCR assay. Entries here come from immuneACCESS through TCRdb and include only in-frame sequences with V and J called. Some clones fail to appear in such tables; in the studies checked, an unresolved V gene covers under half of the shortfall, and the cause of the remainder is unknown. This sample comprises tens of thousands of clones, around 69% of them detected only once. The top ten constitute about 2.5% of the sample. Their cognate antigens are unknown. After around ten days of culture, CD4+ T cells were isolated with the EasySep CD4+ T cell isolation kit. Each participant received two doses of an mRNA SARS-CoV-2 vaccine, either BNT162b2 or mRNA-1273. The sample here was CD4+ T cells from PBMCs cultured without peptide, taken after COVID-19 vaccination. The receptor source for this set is a human donor who received a COVID-19 vaccine.

This clone was seen more than once but under ten times. The chain recombines TRBV6-5 with TRBJ1-1; D is unresolved. V lost 5 bases and J 7 bases, leaving 11 bases between the germline ends. Germline assignment: CDR1 MNHEY and CDR2 SVGAGI. The CDR3 length is 12 residues. The CDR3 here is CASSHRPDEAFF. CDR3 DNA: TGTGCCAGCAGTCACCGTCCAGATGAAGCTTTCTTT.

This clone was picked up one time. The chain has TRBV5-5 and TRBJ2-2; 8 nucleotides align to TRBD1. The V gene end was trimmed by 6 bases and the J gene end by 4 bases; junction bases not matched to a gene: 14. This CDR3 is built from 17 residues. CDR1 and CDR2 from the germline V gene are SGHKS and YYEKEE (reference sequence). CDR3 bases: TGTGCCAGCACCAGGACAGGGATAACATCCTCCACCGGGGAGCTGTTTTTT. Translated, it gives CASTRTGITSSTGELFF.

The V and J genes are TRBV5-1 and TRBJ1-1; 7 bases align to TRBD1. Germline V gives CDR1 SGHRS, CDR2 YFSETQ. The V and J ends lost 2 bases and 1 base, in that order; junction bases with no gene match: 5. This CDR3 has 15 amino acids. As DNA, the CDR3 is TGCGCCAGCAGCTTCCAACGGACAGGGAACACTGAAGCTTTCTTT. Protein product: CASSFQRTGNTEAFF. The variable domain in full, with the rest retrieved from reference TRBV5-1 and TRBJ1-1, is KAGVTQTPRYLIKTRGQQVTLSCSPISGHRSVSWYQQTPGQGLQFLFEYFSETQRNKGNFPGRFSGRQFSNSRSEMNVSTLELGDSALYLCASSFQRTGNTEAFFGQGTRLTVV.

V is TRBV2 and J is TRBJ2-3, with D perhaps TRBD1 or TRBD2 (5 bases each). Germline CDR1 is SNHLY and CDR2 is FYNNEI. V lost 7 bases, J lost 8 bases, and 19 bases lay in between. The CDR3 length is 14 residues. The CDR3 sequence: CASMGPRGLGTQYF. For the CDR3, the DNA is TGTGCCAGCATGGGACCGAGGGGCTTAGGTACGCAGTATTTT.

In this sample, this clone turned up a few times. The chain uses TRBV7-2 and TRBJ1-2; D uncertain. Germline-derived CDR1 and CDR2 are SGHTA and FQGNSA. The CDR3 is 18 amino acids. V lost 1 base and J lost 0, with 18 bases in between. The CDR3 loop is CASSLVFGTGSTNYGYTF. As DNA, the CDR3 is TGTGCCAGCAGCTTAGTTTTCGGCACCGGGTCGACTAACTATGGCTACACCTTC.

The rearrangement links TRBV21-1 to TRBJ2-5; the D call TRBD2 from the table was never checked on the DNA. TRBV21-1 is a listed pseudogene. The CDR3 contains 16 residues. The chain's CDR3 is CASSKALQRGRETQYF. The CDR3 nucleotides read TGTGCCAGCAGCAAAGCGCTCCAGCGGGGTCGGGAGACCCAGTACTTC.

This clone came up a few times. V and J are TRBV19 and TRBJ1-5; 9 bases align to TRBD1. The CDR3 consists of 14 residues. V lost 5 bases to trimming and J lost 5 bases; unmatched junction nucleotides: 4. CDR1 LNHDA and CDR2 SQIVND come from the germline V gene (reference sequence). CDR3 protein: CASSVQGAHQPQHF. CDR3 in DNA: TGTGCCAGTAGTGTACAGGGGGCACATCAGCCCCAGCATTTT.

The V gene is TRBV7-9, the J gene TRBJ2-7; D is ambiguous. The CDR3 consists of 12 residues. Germline CDR1 SEHNR, CDR2 FQNEAQ (reference sequence). Trimming removed 3 bases from V and 7 bases from J, with 10 bases in between. The CDR3 DNA is TGTGCCAGCAGCTTCTGGGATGGGGAGCAGTACGTC. It codes for CASSFWDGEQYV.

This clone was picked up a small number of times. This chain connects TRBV30 to TRBJ2-5; 12 nucleotides align to TRBD2. Losses at the gene ends were 4 bases for V and 5 bases for J; bases not matched to a gene: 8. Germline-derived CDR1 and CDR2 are GTSNPN and SVGIG (reference sequence). The CDR3 spans 15 residues. Here the CDR3 DNA reads TGTGCCTGGACAACTAGCGGGGGGCCCGTGGAGACCCAGTACTTC. As protein: CAWTTSGGPVETQYF.

The chain carries TRBV4-1 and TRBJ1-1; 7 positions agree with TRBD1. Trimming took 3 bases from V and 1 from J; bases not matched to a gene: 2. The germline V gene has CDR1 MGHRA and CDR2 YSYEKL. The CDR3 is 14 amino acids. CDR3 DNA: TGCGCCAGCAGCCAGACAGGGAAGAACACTGAAGCTTTCTTT. This encodes CASSQTGKNTEAFF.

The chain carries TRBV19 and TRBJ2-3; 13 bases fit TRBD2. Germline CDR1 reads LNHDA; CDR2 reads SQIVND (reference sequence). After removal of 5 bases from V and 10 bases from J, the junction contained 12 bases not matched to a gene. The CDR3 totals 16 residues. The CDR3 nucleotides read TGTGCCAGTAGTCCAGAACTAGCGGGGGGGCCTAGTGCGCAGTATTTT. It encodes CASSPELAGGPSAQYF.

The chain combines TRBV2 with TRBJ1-5; D uncertain. Trimming left V 3 bases short and J 6 bases short, with 6 bases between. CDR1 is SNHLY and CDR2 is FYNNEI in the germline V gene. The CDR3 is made up of 12 amino acids. This chain's CDR3 is CASSDWVQPQHF. As DNA, the CDR3 is TGTGCCAGCAGTGATTGGGTTCAGCCCCAGCATTTT.

This clone was observed a handful of times. This sequence joins TRBV9 and TRBJ2-3; no definite D call. This CDR3 contains 14 residues. Between the trimmed V and J ends, which lost 4 bases and 2 bases, there was a span of 11 bases. The germline V gene encodes CDR1 SGDLS and CDR2 YYNGEE. In DNA form, the CDR3 reads TGTGCCAGCAGCCCCGCAGGATCCACAGATACGCAGTATTTT. Protein: CASSPAGSTDTQYF.

The chain carries TRBV18 and TRBJ2-7; D is perhaps TRBD1 (5 bases). This CDR3 spans 13 amino acids. V lost 4 bases and J 4 bases, leaving 11 bases between the germline ends. Germline lookup yields CDR1 KGHSH and CDR2 LQKENI. The DNA of the CDR3 is TGTGCCAGCTCACTCCTGACAGATTACGAGCAGTACGTC. Residues: CASSLLTDYEQYV.

The chain is built from TRBV18 and TRBJ2-3, with a possible D match to TRBD1 (6 bases). This CDR3 spans 16 amino acids. Germline loops: CDR1 KGHSH, CDR2 LQKENI. V was shortened by 0 bases and J by 2 bases, with 12 bases between the two germline ends. In DNA, the CDR3 is TGTGCCAGCTCACCACCTGCAGGGGCGAACACAGATACGCAGTATTTT. Encoded protein: CASSPPAGANTDTQYF.

The chain is built from TRBV5-1 and TRBJ2-3; 8 positions agree with TRBD2. The CDR3 consists of 16 residues. V shed 1 base, J shed 5 bases, and the junction held 9 bases outside the gene matches. Germline loops: CDR1 SGHRS, CDR2 YFSETQ. Here the CDR3 DNA reads TGCGCCAGCAGCTTGCAAGCCGGGACTAGGGGAGATACGCAGTATTTT. Translated, it gives CASSLQAGTRGDTQYF.

V usage is TRBV7-2 and J usage is TRBJ2-7; D gene unclear. The V end lost 1 base, the J end lost 4 bases, and 5 bases lay between the germline ends. The germline gives CDR1 SGHTA, CDR2 FQGNSA. The CDR3 has 12 amino acids. CDR3 residues: CASSLGTYEQYV. As DNA, the CDR3 is TGTGCCAGCAGCTTAGGGACGTACGAGCAGTACGTC.

This chain uses TRBV5-5 with TRBJ1-1; 10 nucleotides line up with TRBD1. V lost 0 bases to trimming and J lost 2 bases; unmatched junction nucleotides: 7. Per germline, CDR1 SGHKS and CDR2 YYEKEE (reference sequence). The CDR3 covers 17 residues. CDR3 bases: TGTGCCAGCAGCTTGGTTGGGACAGGGGTGGTAAACACTGAAGCTTTCTTT. Translating gives CASSLVGTGVVNTEAFF. Full variable domain (outside the CDR3, taken from reference TRBV5-5 and TRBJ1-1): DAGVTQSPTHLIKTRGQQVTLRCSPISGHKSVSWYQQVLGQGPQFIFQYYEKEERGRGNFPDRFSARQFPNYSSELNVNALLLGDSALYLCASSLVGTGVVNTEAFFGQGTRLTVV.